The subject of this entry is one T cell receptor beta chain. Sequencing was performed with immunoSEQ multiplex PCR; in TCRdb, only in-frame clones are kept and a portion is missing. The sample shows around 65,000 clones, over 75% of them seen only once. Germline lookup yields CDR1 SGHDT and CDR2 YYEEEE. The CDR3 has 15 residues. V shed 1 base, J shed 8 bases, and the junction held 9 bases outside the gene matches. These data are taken from a study of OX40 agonist ivuxolimab in advanced cancers. At the level of the study: Three partial responders included one hepatocellular carcinoma patient and two cutaneous melanoma patients.

The rearrangement joins TRBV5-6 to TRBJ2-1; 7 nucleotides match TRBD1. The clonotype was recovered from an adult with an advanced solid tumor such as melanoma, head and neck, liver or kidney cancer. The sequencing here drew on CD4+ or CD8+ T cells sorted from blood, taken in a trial of the OX40 agonist ivuxolimab. The CDR3 loop reads CASSLWRQGDHEQFF. The CDR3 region has the DNA TGTGCCAGCAGCTTGTGGAGACAGGGTGACCATGAGCAGTTCTTC. The entire variable domain, with the rest obtained from reference TRBV5-6 and TRBJ2-1, is as follows: DAGVTQSPTHLIKTRGQQVTLRCSPKSGHDTVSWYQQALGQGPQFIFQYYEEEERQRGNFPDRFSGHQFPNYSSELNVNALLLGDSALYLCASSLWRQGDHEQFFGPGTRLTVL.